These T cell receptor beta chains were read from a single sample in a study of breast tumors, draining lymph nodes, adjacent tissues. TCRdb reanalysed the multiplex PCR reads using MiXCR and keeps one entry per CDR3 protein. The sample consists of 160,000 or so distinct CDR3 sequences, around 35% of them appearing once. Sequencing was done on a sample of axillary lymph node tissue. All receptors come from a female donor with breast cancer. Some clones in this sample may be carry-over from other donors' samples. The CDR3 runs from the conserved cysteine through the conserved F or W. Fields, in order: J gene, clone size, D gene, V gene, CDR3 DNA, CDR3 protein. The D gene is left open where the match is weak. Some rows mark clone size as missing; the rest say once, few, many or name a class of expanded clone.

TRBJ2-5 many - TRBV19 TGTGCCAGTAGTATACAAGAGACCCAGTACTTC CASSIQETQYF
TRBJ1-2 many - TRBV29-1 TGCAGCGTCCGCCGGGGGGCAGATGGCTACACCTTC CSVRRGADGYTF
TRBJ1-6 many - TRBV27 TGTGCCAGCAGTTTATTGGTCGGGACACAGCCTAATTCACCCCTCCACTTT CASSLLVGTQPNSPLHF
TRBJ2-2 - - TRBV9 TGTGCCAGCACCAACGTGGGACGAATTGAGGCCGGGGCGCTGTTTTTC CASTNVGRIEAGALFF
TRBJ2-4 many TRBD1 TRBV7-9 TGTGCCAGCAGCCCAGGGGGTAGGGCCAAAAACATTCAGTACTTC CASSPGGRAKNIQYF
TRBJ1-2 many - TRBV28 TGTGCCAGCCTTAGAACAGCTAACTATGGCTACACCTTC CASLRTANYGYTF
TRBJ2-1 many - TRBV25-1 TGTGCCAGCAGTGATCCACTCCTTCCCAACCGCTACAATGAGCAGTTCTTC CASSDPLLPNRYNEQFF
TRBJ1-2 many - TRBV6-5 TGTGCCACTTCGGACGGAACTAACTATGGCTACACCTTC CATSDGTNYGYTF
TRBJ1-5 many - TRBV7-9 TGTGCCAGCAGTTCAGGGGCTAGCAATCAGCCCCAGCATTTT CASSSGASNQPQHF
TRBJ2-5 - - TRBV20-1 TGCAGTGCTACCCATAGGGAGACCCAGTACTTC CSATHRETQYF
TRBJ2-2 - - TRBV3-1 TGTGCCAGCAGCCAAGGGGGATGGACTACGAACATCGGGGAGCTGTTTTTT CASSQGGWTTNIGELFF
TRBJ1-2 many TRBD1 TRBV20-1 TGCAGGCCAGGGGGTGGGACTAACTATGGCTACACCTTC CRPGGGTNYGYTF
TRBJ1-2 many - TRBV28 TGTGCCAGCAGTACCTCATCTAACTATGGCTACACCTTC CASSTSSNYGYTF
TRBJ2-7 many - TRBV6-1 TGTGCCAGCAAACTCGGGGGTCCCTACGAGCAGTACTTC CASKLGGPYEQYF
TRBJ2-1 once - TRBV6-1 TGTGCCAGCAGTGAACAGGGAGCCAAGCGTCACATTCGCGATGAGCAGTTCTTC CASSEQGAKRHIRDEQFF
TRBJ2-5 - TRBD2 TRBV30 TGTGCCTCTAGCGGGCGAATAACGGAGACCCAGTACTTC CASSGRITETQYF
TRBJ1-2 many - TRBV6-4 TGTGCCAGCAGTGACTCGACCGGGGTACTCTATGGCTACACCTTC CASSDSTGVLYGYTF
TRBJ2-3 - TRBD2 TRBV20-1 TGCAGGGGGTCTCGCGGGGGGCGGCCAGATACGCAGTATTTT CRGSRGGRPDTQYF
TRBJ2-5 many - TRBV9 TGTGCCAGCAGCTATCGCGGAGGGGCGGAGACCCAGTCCTTC CASSYRGGAETQSF
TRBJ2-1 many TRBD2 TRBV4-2 TGTGCCAGCAGCCAAGCAACGGGGGGTTTAAATGAGCAGTTCTTC CASSQATGGLNEQFF
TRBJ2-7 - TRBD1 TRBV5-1 TGCGCCAGCAGTTACCGGGACAGGGTCTTCCAGGAGCAGTACTTC CASSYRDRVFQEQYF
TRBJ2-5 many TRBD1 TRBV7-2 TGTGCCAGCAGCTGGGACAGGGTGGAGACCCAGTACTTC CASSWDRVETQYF
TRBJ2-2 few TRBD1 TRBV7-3 TGTGCCAGCAGCTTAACGGGAGACAGGGGGACCGGGGAGCTGTTTTTT CASSLTGDRGTGELFF
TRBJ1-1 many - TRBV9 TGTGCCAGCAGCGTGGCCAGGGGAGGTGAAGCTTTCTTT CASSVARGGEAFF
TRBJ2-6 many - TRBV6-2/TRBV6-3 TGTGCCAGCAGTCACGCTGGGGCCAACGTCCTGACTTTC CASSHAGANVLTF
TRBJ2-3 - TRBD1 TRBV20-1 TGCAGTGCTGGACGGGGACAGTCTCCTAGCACAGATACGCAGTATTTT CSAGRGQSPSTDTQYF
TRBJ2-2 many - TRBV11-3 TGTGCCAGCAGCTTAGATAGCTGGGGGACACCTAACACCGGGGAGCTGTTTTTT CASSLDSWGTPNTGELFF
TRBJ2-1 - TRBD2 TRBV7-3 TGTGCCAGCAGTCGGCAACCGGGACTAGCGGGAGTAGAGCAGTTCTTC CASSRQPGLAGVEQFF
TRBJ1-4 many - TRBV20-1 TGCAGTGCTAGAAAAACCGGGGGTCGTGGTGAAAAACTGTTTTTT CSARKTGGRGEKLFF
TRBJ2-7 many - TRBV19 TGTGCCAGTAGTATAGCTGCAGAAGGAACATACGAGCAGTACTTC CASSIAAEGTYEQYF
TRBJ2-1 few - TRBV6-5 TGTGCCAGCATCCCCAGGGGAGTCGGTAATGAGCAGTTCTTC CASIPRGVGNEQFF
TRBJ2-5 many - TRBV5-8 TGTGCCAGCAGCTTGGGGGGAGCGACCCAAGAGACCCAGTACTTC CASSLGGATQETQYF